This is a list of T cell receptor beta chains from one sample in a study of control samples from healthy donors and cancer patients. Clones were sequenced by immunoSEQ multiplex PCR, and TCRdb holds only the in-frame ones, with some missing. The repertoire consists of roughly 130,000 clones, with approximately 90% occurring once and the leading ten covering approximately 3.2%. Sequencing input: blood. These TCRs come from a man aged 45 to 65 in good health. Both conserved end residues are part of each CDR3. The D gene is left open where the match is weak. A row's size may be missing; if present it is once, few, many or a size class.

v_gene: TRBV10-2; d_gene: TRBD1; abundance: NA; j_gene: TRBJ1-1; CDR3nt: TGCGCCAGCAGTGAGAGGCGACAGGGTATTTTTCTAGGAAACACTGAAGCTTTCTTT; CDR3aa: CASSERRQGIFLGNTEAFF
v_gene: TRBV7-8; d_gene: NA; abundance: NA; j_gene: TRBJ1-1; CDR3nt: TGTGCCAGCAGCCTCGGAAGCAACTTTGGCACTGAAGCTTTCTTT; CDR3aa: CASSLGSNFGTEAFF
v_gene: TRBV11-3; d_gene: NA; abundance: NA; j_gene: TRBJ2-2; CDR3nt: TGTGCCAGCAGCTTCGGTTTTGGCAGAAACACCGGGGAGCTGTTTTTT; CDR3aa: CASSFGFGRNTGELFF
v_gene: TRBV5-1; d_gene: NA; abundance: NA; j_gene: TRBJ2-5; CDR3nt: TGCGCCAGCAGCTATGACAGGCTCGGACAAGAGACCCAGTACTTC; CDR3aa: CASSYDRLGQETQYF
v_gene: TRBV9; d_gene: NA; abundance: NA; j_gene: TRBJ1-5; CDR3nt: TGTGCCAGCAGCGTAGGGGGGGGGCCAGGCCAGCCCCAGCATTTT; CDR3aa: CASSVGGGPGQPQHF
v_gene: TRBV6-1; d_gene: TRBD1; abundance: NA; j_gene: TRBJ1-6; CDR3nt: TGTGCCAGCAGTGACAGGGGGAATTCACCCCTCCACTTT; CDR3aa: CASSDRGNSPLHF
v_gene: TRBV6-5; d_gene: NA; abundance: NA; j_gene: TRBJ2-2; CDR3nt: TGTGCCACTCTAGGGGGGGTTGGCACCGGGGAGCTGTTTTTT; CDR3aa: CATLGGVGTGELFF
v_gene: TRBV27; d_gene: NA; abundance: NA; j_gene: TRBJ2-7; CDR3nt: TGTGCCAGCAGTTTAAGTCGGGGATCCTACGAGCAGTACTTC; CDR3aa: CASSLSRGSYEQYF
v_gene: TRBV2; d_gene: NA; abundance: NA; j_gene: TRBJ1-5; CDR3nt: TGTGCCAGTTCAATGGGACTCACGATCAATCAGCCCCAGCATTTT; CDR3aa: CASSMGLTINQPQHF
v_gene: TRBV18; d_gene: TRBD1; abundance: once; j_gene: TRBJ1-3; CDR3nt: TGTGCCAGCTCACGGGACAGGGGAGTACCCTCTGGAAACACCATATATTTT; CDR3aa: CASSRDRGVPSGNTIYF
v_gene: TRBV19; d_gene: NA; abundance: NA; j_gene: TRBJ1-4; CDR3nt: TGTGCCAGTAGTACCCAGGGAACTAATGAAAAACTGTTTTTT; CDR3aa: CASSTQGTNEKLFF
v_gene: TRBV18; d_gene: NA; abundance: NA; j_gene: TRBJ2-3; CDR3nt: TGTGCCAGCTCACCGTCCCTGGTGGCGGGGCGCACAGATACGCAGTATTTT; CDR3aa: CASSPSLVAGRTDTQYF
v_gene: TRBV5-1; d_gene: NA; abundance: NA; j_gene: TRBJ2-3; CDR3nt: TGCGCCAGCAGCTCACGACAACCTAGCACAGATACGCAGTATTTT; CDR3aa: CASSSRQPSTDTQYF
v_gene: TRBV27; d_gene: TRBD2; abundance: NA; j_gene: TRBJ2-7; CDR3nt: TGTGCCACCTCCGTCCTAGCGGGGGCGCCGACCTACGAGCAGTACTTC; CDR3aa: CATSVLAGAPTYEQYF
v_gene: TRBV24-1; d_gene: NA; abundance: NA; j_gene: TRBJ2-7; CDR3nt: TGTGCCACCAGTGACCCTCGACAGGGGAGGGACGAGCAGTACTTC; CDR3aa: CATSDPRQGRDEQYF
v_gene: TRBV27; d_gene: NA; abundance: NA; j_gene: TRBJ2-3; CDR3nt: TGTGCCAGCAGTTTATCCCCGTCAGACCCCACAGATACGCAGTATTTT; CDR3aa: CASSLSPSDPTDTQYF
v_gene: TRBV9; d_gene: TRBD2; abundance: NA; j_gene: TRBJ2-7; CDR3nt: TGTGCCAGCAGTGAAGCGGGGGGTATTTTCGACGAGCAGTACTTC; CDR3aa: CASSEAGGIFDEQYF
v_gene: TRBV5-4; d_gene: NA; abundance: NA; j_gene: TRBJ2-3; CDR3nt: TGTGCCAGCAGCTTGGACCAGCGGGGCACAGATACGCAGTATTTT; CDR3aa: CASSLDQRGTDTQYF
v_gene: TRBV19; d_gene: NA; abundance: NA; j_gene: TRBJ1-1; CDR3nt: TGTGCCACCTCCGACCCCCCCGGGCGGGGGGGGACTGAAGCTTTCTTT; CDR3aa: CATSDPPGRGGTEAFF
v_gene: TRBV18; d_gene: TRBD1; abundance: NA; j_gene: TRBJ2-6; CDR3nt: TGTGCCAGCTCCCAGCAACAGGGGACCGGGGCCAACGTCCTGACTTTC; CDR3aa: CASSQQQGTGANVLTF
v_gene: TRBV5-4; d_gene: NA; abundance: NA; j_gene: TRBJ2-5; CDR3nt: TGTGCCAGCAGCAAACGGGACGGATTATTGACCCAGTACTTC; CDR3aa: CASSKRDGLLTQYF
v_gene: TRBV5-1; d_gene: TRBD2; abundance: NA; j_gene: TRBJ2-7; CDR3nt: TGCGCCAGCAGCCCACGGGAGGGATTCGAGCAGTACTTC; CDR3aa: CASSPREGFEQYF
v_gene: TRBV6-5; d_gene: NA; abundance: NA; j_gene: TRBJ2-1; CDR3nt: TGTGCCAGCAGTTACTTTCCGGTGGCAGGCCATGAGCAGTTCTTC; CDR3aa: CASSYFPVAGHEQFF
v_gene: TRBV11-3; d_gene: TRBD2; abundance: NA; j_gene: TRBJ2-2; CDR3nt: TGTGCCAGCAGCTTCGAAGCGGGGCCCTCGAACACCGGGGAGCTGTTTTTT; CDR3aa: CASSFEAGPSNTGELFF
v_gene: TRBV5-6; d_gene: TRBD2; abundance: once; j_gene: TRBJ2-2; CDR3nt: TGTGCCAGCAGCTTGGCTACCGGACTAGCGGGGGCCGGGGAGCTGTTTTTT; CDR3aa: CASSLATGLAGAGELFF
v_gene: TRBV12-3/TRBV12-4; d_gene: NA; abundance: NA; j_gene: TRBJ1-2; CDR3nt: TGTGCCAGCAATACAGGGCAATCGGATGGCTACACCTTC; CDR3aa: CASNTGQSDGYTF
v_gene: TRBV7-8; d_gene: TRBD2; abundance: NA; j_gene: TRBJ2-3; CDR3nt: TGTGCCAGCAGCTCCTCCGGGGGGGGGCGCACAGATACGCAGTATTTT; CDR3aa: CASSSSGGGRTDTQYF
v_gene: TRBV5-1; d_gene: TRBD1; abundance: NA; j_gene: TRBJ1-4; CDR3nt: TGCGCCAGCAGCTTGGCCCTTCAAACAGGGGTCAATGAAAAACTGTTTTTT; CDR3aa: CASSLALQTGVNEKLFF
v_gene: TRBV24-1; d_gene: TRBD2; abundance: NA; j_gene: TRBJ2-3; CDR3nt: TGTGCCACCGAGCGGGGGGACCGCACAGATACGCAGTATTTT; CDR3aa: CATERGDRTDTQYF
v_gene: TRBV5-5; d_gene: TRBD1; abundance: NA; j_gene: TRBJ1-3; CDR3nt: TGTGCCAGCAGCTTGGGGACAGGGGACTCTGGAAACACCATATATTTT; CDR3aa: CASSLGTGDSGNTIYF
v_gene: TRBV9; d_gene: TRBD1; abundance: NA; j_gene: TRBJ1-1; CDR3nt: TGTGCCAGCAGCGTCAATCCAGGGACAGAAAAAGCTTTCTTT; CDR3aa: CASSVNPGTEKAFF
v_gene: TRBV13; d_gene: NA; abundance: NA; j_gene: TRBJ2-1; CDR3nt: TGTGCCAGCAGCCGTGGGGGTGGACCTTACAATGAGCAGTTCTTC; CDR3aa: CASSRGGGPYNEQFF
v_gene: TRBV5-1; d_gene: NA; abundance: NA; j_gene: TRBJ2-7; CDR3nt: TGCGCCAGCAGCTTGGGCCCCCCCGGGGCATATAGCTCCTACGAGCAGTACTTC; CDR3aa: CASSLGPPGAYSSYEQYF
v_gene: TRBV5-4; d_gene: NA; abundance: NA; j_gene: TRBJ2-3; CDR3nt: TGTGCCAGCAGCGTGGCGACCGGAAGCGGTTTCACAGATACGCAGTATTTT; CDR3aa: CASSVATGSGFTDTQYF
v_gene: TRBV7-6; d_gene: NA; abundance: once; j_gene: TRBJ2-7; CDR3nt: TGTGCCAGCAGTCCCAAAGGGGGTGCTATCTCCCTCTACGAGCAGTACTTC; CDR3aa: CASSPKGGAISLYEQYF
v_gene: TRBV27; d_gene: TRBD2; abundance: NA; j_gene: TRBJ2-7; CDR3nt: TGTGCCAGCAGTTTATACCCCGTGCGGGGGAACGAGCAGTACTTC; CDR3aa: CASSLYPVRGNEQYF
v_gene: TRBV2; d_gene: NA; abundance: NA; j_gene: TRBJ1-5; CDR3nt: TGTGCCAGCAAGGAGGGTGGCAATCAGCCCCAGCATTTT; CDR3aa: CASKEGGNQPQHF
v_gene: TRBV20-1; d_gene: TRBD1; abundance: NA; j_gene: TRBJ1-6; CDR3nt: TGCAGTGCTAGTTTACAGGGGGTAGGATCCTATAATTCACCCCTCCACTTT; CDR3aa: CSASLQGVGSYNSPLHF
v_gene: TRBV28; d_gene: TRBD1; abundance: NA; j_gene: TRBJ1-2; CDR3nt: TGTGCCAGCAGTCCTCCGGACAGGCAGAACTATGGCTACACCTTC; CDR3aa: CASSPPDRQNYGYTF
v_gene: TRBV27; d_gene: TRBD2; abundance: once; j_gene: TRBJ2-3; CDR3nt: TGTGCCAGCAGTACCGGGGGGGGGAGGACAGATACGCAGTATTTT; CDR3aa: CASSTGGGRTDTQYF
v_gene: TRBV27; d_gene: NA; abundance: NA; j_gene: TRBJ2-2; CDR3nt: TGTGCCAGCAGTGCCCGACTAGAAACCGGGGAGCTGTTTTTT; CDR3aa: CASSARLETGELFF
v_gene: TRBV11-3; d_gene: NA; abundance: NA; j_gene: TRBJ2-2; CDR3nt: TGTGCCAGCAGCTTAACTAGGAACACCGGGGAGCTGTTTTTT; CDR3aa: CASSLTRNTGELFF
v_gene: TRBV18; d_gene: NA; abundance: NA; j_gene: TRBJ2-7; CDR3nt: TGTGCCAGCTCACCACCTGGCAGGGTTGGGAACGAGCAGTACTTC; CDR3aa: CASSPPGRVGNEQYF
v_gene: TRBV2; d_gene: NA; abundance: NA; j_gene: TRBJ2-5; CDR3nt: TGTGCCAGCAGGGATCGGACAGCCCAAGAGACCCAGTACTTC; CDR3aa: CASRDRTAQETQYF
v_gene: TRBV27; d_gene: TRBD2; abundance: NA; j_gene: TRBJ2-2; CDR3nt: TGTGCCAGCAGTTTTCGGCGGGGGTTCACCGGGGAGCTGTTTTTT; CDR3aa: CASSFRRGFTGELFF
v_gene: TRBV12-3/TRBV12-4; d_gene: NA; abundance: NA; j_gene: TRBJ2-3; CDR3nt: TGTGCCAGCAGTTTAGTTCTTACAGATACGCAGTATTTT; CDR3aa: CASSLVLTDTQYF
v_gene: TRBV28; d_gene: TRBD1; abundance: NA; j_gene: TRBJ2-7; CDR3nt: TGTGCCAGCACCCGGGACAGCCCCTACGAGCAGTACTTC; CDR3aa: CASTRDSPYEQYF
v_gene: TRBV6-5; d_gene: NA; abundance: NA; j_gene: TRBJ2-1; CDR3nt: TGTGCCAGCAGTTACCTAACGACAGCGAATGAGCAGTTCTTC; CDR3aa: CASSYLTTANEQFF
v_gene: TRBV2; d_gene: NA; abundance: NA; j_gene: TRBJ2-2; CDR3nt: TGTGCCAGCAGTGCACCGAACACCGGGGAGCTGTTTTTT; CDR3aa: CASSAPNTGELFF
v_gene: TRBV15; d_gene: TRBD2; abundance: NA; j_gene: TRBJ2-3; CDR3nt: TGTGCCACCGCGGGACTAGCGGGGGGGGTAACAGATACGCAGTATTTT; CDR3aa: CATAGLAGGVTDTQYF
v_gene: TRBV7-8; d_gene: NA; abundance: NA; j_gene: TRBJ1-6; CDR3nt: TGTGCCAGCAGCCCGGGGAGCTCCTATAATTCACCCCTCCACTTT; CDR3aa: CASSPGSSYNSPLHF
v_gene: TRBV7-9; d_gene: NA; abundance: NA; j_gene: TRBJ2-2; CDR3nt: TGTGCCAGCAGCTTAGTAGACACCGGGGAGCTGTTTTTT; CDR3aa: CASSLVDTGELFF
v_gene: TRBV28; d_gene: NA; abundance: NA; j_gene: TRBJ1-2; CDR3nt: TGTGCCAGCAGTCAGGTCGGTTATGGCTACACCTTC; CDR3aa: CASSQVGYGYTF
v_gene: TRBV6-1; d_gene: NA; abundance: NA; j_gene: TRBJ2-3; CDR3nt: TGTGCCAGCAGTGAACAGGCAGGGGGCACAGATACGCAGTATTTT; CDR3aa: CASSEQAGGTDTQYF
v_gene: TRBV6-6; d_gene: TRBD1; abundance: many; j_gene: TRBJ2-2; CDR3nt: TGTGCCAGCAGTCAGTACAGGGGATCCACCGGGGAGCTGTTTTTT; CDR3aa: CASSQYRGSTGELFF